This TCR beta chain was observed in a study of blood T cell repertoires in COVID-19. At the level of the study: Sites in the United States, Italy and Spain provided acute and convalescent COVID-19 samples. Sources were T cells, B-cell-depleted T cells, or PBMCs; the material itself was cDNA or gDNA.

Original processing notes: Amplification with reference gene primers provided the estimates of nucleated cell counts. Clones were read by immunoSEQ multiplex PCR, and TCRdb kept only the in-frame ones, dropping some. The D gene and trimming were derived from the DNA, and the V and J assignments and clone size from that table. The data hold some 80,000 clones, with about 89% observed a single time. Per the germline V gene, CDR1 is SQVTM and CDR2 is ANQGSEA. The CDR3 consists of 15 residues. Unmatched junction bases numbered 6, after V lost 1 base and J lost 4 bases. The TCR comes from a man in his fifties or sixties with active or convalescent COVID-19. Sequenced: peripheral blood. The J gene is TRBJ2-3, the V gene TRBV29-1, with 9 bases identical to TRBD1. The CDR3 region has the DNA TGCAGCGTTGAAGTGGGACAGGGAAACCCAGATACGCAGTATTTT. Protein: CSVEVGQGNPDTQYF.